The 21 T cell receptor beta chains below come from one sample, sequenced in a study of early T cells in non-severe SARS-CoV-2 infection. TCRdb recomputed calls from the 5' RACE reads with MiXCR, one row per CDR3 protein. The table includes over 55,000 distinct CDR3 sequences, over 9.5% detected once. The sample comprised whole blood. The receptors come from an adult who was a healthcare worker with PCR-confirmed SARS-CoV-2 infection or an uninfected control (not recorded which).

A word on this clonotype: This sequence may be a read error, since a much larger clone differs from it by one base. The V and J genes are TRBV6-5 and TRBJ2-7; 8 bases are shared with TRBD2. The germline CDR1 and CDR2 sequences are MNHEY and SVGAGI. This CDR3 has 11 residues. After removal of 7 bases from V and 9 bases from J, the junction contained 5 bases not matched to a gene. CDR3 loop: CASTPAGGQYF. The CDR3 nucleotides read TGTGCCAGCACCCCGGCGGGAGGGCAGTACTTC.

This clonotype was counted only a few times. The chain joins TRBV6-6 to TRBJ1-1, with a weak D call TRBD1 (5 bases). The CDR3 has 16 residues. Germline V gene sequence: CDR1 MNHNY, CDR2 SVGAGI (reference sequence). Trimming stripped 5 bases from V and 4 bases from J, with 20 bases between. Written as DNA, the CDR3 is TGTGCCAGCAGTCAGACGACACCTGGGACGGGCACTGAAGCTTTCTTT. Translating gives CASSQTTPGTGTEAFF.

This clonotype was found a few times. The gene calls are TRBV20-1 and TRBJ2-7, with 11 positions matching TRBD1. Germline V gene lookup returns CDR1 DFQATT and CDR2 SNEGSKA (reference sequence). The J segment lost 4 bases and the V segment lost 5 bases, leaving 10 bases of the junction unmatched. The CDR3 contains 15 residues. The CDR3 reads CSAPGRTGGVYEQYF. The CDR3 DNA follows: TGCAGTGCTCCCGGAAGGACAGGGGGCGTATACGAGCAGTACTTC.

This clonotype was seen repeatedly, ten times or more. V and J are TRBV20-1 and TRBJ1-5; D gene unclear. Per germline, CDR1 DFQATT and CDR2 SNEGSKA (reference sequence). V lost 5 bases to trimming and J lost 6 bases, with 14 bases between them. CDR3 length: 13 amino acids. In DNA, the CDR3 is TGCAGTGCTCTGATCGGTGGGGTTCAGCCCCAGCATTTT. It codes for CSALIGGVQPQHF.

This clonotype came up many times. The V and J genes are TRBV7-9 and TRBJ2-7, with a tentative D call TRBD1 (6 bases). CDR1 and CDR2 (germline): SEHNR, FQNEAQ (reference sequence). Trimming removed 5 bases at V and 0 bases at J, with 11 bases between. The CDR3 totals 14 residues. The CDR3 spells CASSPRDNSYEQYF. The CDR3 coding sequence is TGTGCCAGCAGCCCTAGGGACAACTCCTACGAGCAGTACTTC.

This clonotype was counted only a few times. V gene TRBV10-3 combines with J gene TRBJ1-5; no definite D call. CDR1 and CDR2 (germline): ENHRY, SYGVKD. The CDR3 runs to 13 residues. V was trimmed by 0 bases and J by 4 bases, leaving 4 bases between them. CDR3 loop: CAISESTNQPQHF. The CDR3 nucleotides read TGTGCCATCAGTGAGTCGACGAATCAGCCCCAGCATTTT.

This clonotype was recorded a few times. The gene calls are TRBV20-1 and TRBJ1-1; D is perhaps TRBD1 (6 bases). Looked up from germline, CDR1 is DFQATT and CDR2 is SNEGSKA (reference sequence). The CDR3 runs to 13 residues. V was cut by 6 bases and J by 6 bases, with 17 bases left in between. CDR3 bases: TGCAGTGCACCCCGAGACAGGTACGCTGAAGCTTTCTTT. Its translation: CSAPRDRYAEAFF.

The chain links TRBV20-1 to TRBJ2-1; 12 bases align to TRBD2. This CDR3 region has 15 residues. CDR1 and CDR2 from the germline V gene are DFQATT and SNEGSKA (reference sequence). V gave up 5 bases and J gave up 4 bases; unmatched junction bases: 6. CDR3 nucleotide sequence: TGCAGTGCTCCCCTCGGGACTAGCGGGTACAATGAGCAGTTCTTC. This encodes CSAPLGTSGYNEQFF.

J is TRBJ2-7 and V is TRBV9; tentatively, D is TRBD2 (6 bases). The V gene's germline CDR1 is SGDLS and CDR2 YYNGEE. Trimming removed 3 bases at V and 2 bases at J, with 15 bases between. CDR3 length: 15 amino acids. CDR3: CASSARGGVPYEQYF. As DNA, the CDR3 is TGTGCCAGCAGCGCCCGGGGCGGGGTCCCCTACGAGCAGTACTTC.

This clonotype came up many times. This sequence joins TRBV6-5 and TRBJ2-7; 13 bases map to TRBD2. There are 17 residues in the CDR3. Germline V lookup: CDR1 MNHEY, CDR2 SVGAGI. CDR3 sequence (DNA): TGTGTCTCCTACTACACCGGGACTAGCGGGGAGACCTACGAGCAGTACTTC. Amino acids: CVSYYTGTSGETYEQYF.

This clonotype has at least ten counts. The chain links TRBV6-1 to TRBJ1-2; a weak D match, TRBD1 (5 bases). V gave up 4 bases and J gave up 2 bases, with 17 bases separating them. In germline, CDR1 is MNHNS, CDR2 SASEGT. The CDR3 is 16 residues long. CDR3 nucleotide sequence: TGTGCCAGCAGTGGTATTAACGGGGGAAGGAACTATGGCTACACCTTC. Translation: CASSGINGGRNYGYTF.

This clonotype was counted at least ten times. The J gene is TRBJ2-2, the V gene TRBV20-1; possible D gene TRBD2, 6 bases. Trimming left V 1 base short and J 1 base short, with 16 bases between. This CDR3 is 17 amino acids long. Germline CDR1 reads DFQATT; CDR2 reads SNEGSKA (reference sequence). The CDR3 here is CSARADTSSRNTGELFF. DNA for the CDR3: TGCAGTGCTAGAGCAGACACTAGCAGCCGGAACACCGGGGAGCTGTTTTTT.

The chain employs TRBV28 and TRBJ2-7; D is unresolved. Germline CDR1 is MDHEN and CDR2 is SYDVKM. V was trimmed by 8 bases and J by 3 bases, leaving 8 bases between them. The CDR3 loop spans 11 amino acids. The CDR3: CASGDDYEQYF. In nucleotides, the CDR3 is TGTGCCAGCGGCGATGACTACGAGCAGTACTTC.

Many counts were recorded for this clonotype. J is TRBJ2-7 and V is TRBV11-1, with TRBD2 matching 10 bases. Germline assignment: CDR1 SGHAT and CDR2 FQDESV (reference sequence). CDR3 length: 19 residues. The V and J ends lost 5 bases and 0 bases, in that order; junction bases with no gene match: 16. In nucleotides, the CDR3 is TGTGCCAGCAGCCCAGGGACTAGCGCCGCCATCCTTAGCTCCTACGAGCAGTACTTC. This gives the protein CASSPGTSAAILSSYEQYF.

This clonotype has a handful of counts. The V and J genes are TRBV9 and TRBJ1-5; D is perhaps TRBD1 (5 bases). Germline loops: CDR1 SGDLS, CDR2 YYNGEE. The CDR3 totals 14 residues. Trimming removed 3 bases at V and 1 base at J, with 8 bases between. DNA for the CDR3: TGTGCCAGCAGCGCCCGACAGAGCAATCAGCCCCAGCATTTT. Its protein is CASSARQSNQPQHF.

This clonotype was counted many times. This chain uses TRBV5-1 with TRBJ1-4; TRBD1 matches at 12 bases. The CDR3 length is 16 residues. CDR1 SGHRS and CDR2 YFSETQ come from the germline V gene. With 4 bases clipped from V and 10 bases from J, the junction kept 11 bases outside the gene matches. The CDR3 bases are TGCGCCAGCAGCCCCCGGGACAGGGGGCTTTCCGGAAAACTGTTTTTT. Protein sequence: CASSPRDRGLSGKLFF.

This clonotype was picked up many times. This chain joins TRBV10-1 and TRBJ2-1; 8 bases fit TRBD2. This CDR3 is 14 amino acids long. V gave up 4 bases and J gave up 9 bases; unmatched junction bases: 8. Germline loops: CDR1 WNHNN, CDR2 SYGVQD (reference sequence). The CDR3 DNA reads as TGCGCCAGCAGTGCCCGGGGACTAGGCGTTGAGCAGTTCTTC. Encoded protein: CASSARGLGVEQFF.

This clonotype was picked up a small number of times. This sequence joins TRBV5-4 and TRBJ2-2, with 10 nucleotides matching TRBD2. The V gene's germline CDR1 is SGHNT and CDR2 YYREEE (reference sequence). The CDR3 length is 14 residues. Germline trimming cut 3 bases from V and 5 bases from J; bases unmatched to any gene: 1. CDR3 sequence: CASSYSGGTGELFF. CDR3 nucleotide sequence: TGTGCCAGCAGCTATAGCGGGGGGACCGGGGAGCTGTTTTTT.

This rearrangement joins TRBV15 to TRBJ1-4, with 9 nucleotides matching TRBD1. CDR1 and CDR2 from the germline V gene are LNHNV and YYDKDF (reference sequence). V lost 5 bases, J lost 2 bases, and 9 bases stayed unmatched. CDR3 length: 17 residues. The DNA for the CDR3 is TGTGCCACCAGCTCCGGGACAGGGATTCCCACTAATGAAAAACTGTTTTTT. Its translation: CATSSGTGIPTNEKLFF.

This clonotype has more than one count but fewer than ten. The chain has TRBV27 and TRBJ1-6; no reliable D call. CDR1 MNHEY and CDR2 SMNVEV come from the germline V gene (reference sequence). This CDR3 has 16 amino acids. Trimming removed 8 bases at V and 2 bases at J, with 16 bases between. This CDR3 is CASQTRRVAYNSPLHF. The CDR3 coding sequence is TGTGCCAGCCAGACTCGGAGGGTCGCCTATAATTCACCCCTCCACTTT.

Only a few counts were recorded for this clonotype. The J gene is TRBJ2-2, the V gene TRBV20-1, with TRBD2 matching over 8 bases. V dropped 3 bases and J dropped 4; count of bases not matched to a gene: 13. Germline V gives CDR1 DFQATT, CDR2 SNEGSKA (reference sequence). This CDR3 spans 17 amino acids. Here the CDR3 reads CSARRSRVAGSTGELFF. For the CDR3, the DNA is TGCAGTGCTAGGAGGAGTAGGGTAGCGGGATCCACCGGGGAGCTGTTTTTT.